This TCR beta chain was obtained from a study of blood T cell repertoires in COVID-19 (dated by TCRdb to 2020 to 2022). General notes on the study: Collaborator samples came from the United States, Italy and Spain and covered acute and convalescent phases of COVID-19. The material from the prospective study consisted of cDNA or gDNA derived from T cells, B-cell-depleted T cells, or PBMCs. The dataset comprised deeply sampled blood TCRbeta repertoires from subjects exposed to, actively infected with, or recovered from COVID-19. The repertoires were released in a freely available public database intended as a resource for research on the immune response to SARS-CoV-2. Samples came from the ongoing ImmuneRACE study (first 160 participants) plus 1,254 subjects from 6 global collaborators. Sample metadata almost always included a de-identified subject ID, COVID-19 status, age in years and sex. HLA class I and class II types, where available, came from metadata supplied by the sample provider rather than from assay-based typing.

Here is what the overall study found, with its caveats: Clinical and demographic metadata were provided uncurated, with the amount varying by source and participant.

Each collaborating institution followed its own protocols to collect whole blood in K2EDTA tubes. For TCRbeta analysis, collaborator samples were shipped as frozen whole blood, as isolated PBMCs, or as DNA extracted from either sample type. TCRbeta CDR3 regions were amplified from genomic DNA by means of the immunoSEQ Assay, a bias-controlled multiplex PCR. Under the source paper's analysis protocol: Within the assay, amplification of reference gene primers was used to estimate how many nucleated cells each sample contained. To quantify the absolute abundance of each unique TCRbeta CDR3 rearrangement, sequence reads were collapsed and filtered. Productive Simpson clonality was computed per sample as the square root of Simpson's diversity index over productive rearrangements. Imported from immuneACCESS, the table was reduced by TCRdb to in-frame sequences with V and J called. These copies leave out some clones; in studies compared against another copy, an unresolved V gene accounts for under half, and the cause of the remainder is not known. V, J and clone size derive from that table, while D and trimming were established from the DNA sequence. For this sample there are some 180,000 clones; about 76% appear just once. Together, the top ten hold approximately 9% of the sample.

About this clone: No cognate antigen has been identified for it. Per-base qualities were not stored, and no clone one base away is much larger.

Taken from cysteine to phenylalanine, the CDR3 has 13 residues. The sequence is cut down to CDR3 DNA, 39 bases in frame from base 1. Trimming takes 6 bases off V and 3 bases off J; junction bases not matched to a gene: 1. The V gene is TRBV12-3 or TRBV12-4 and the J gene is TRBJ1-1; a stretch of 10 junction bases matches TRBD1. The TCR originated in a woman aged 45-65 years with active or convalescent COVID-19. Sequencing was performed on peripheral blood. The CDR3 corresponds to CASRDRGYTEAFF. DNA sequence: TGTGCCAGCAGGGACAGGGGGTACACTGAAGCTTTCTTT.